This T cell receptor beta chain was found in a study of T cells in Graves' hyperthyroidism and ophthalmopathy. Study-wide context: Peripheral blood draws took place at initial diagnosis, ahead of any treatment. Study findings and constraints: Most clonotypes that expanded in the thyroid above 0.001 also showed up in blood.

The CDR3 is 15 amino acids. The V gene lost 2 bases and the J gene lost 0 bases, with 11 bases spanning the gap. Germline lookup yields CDR1 DFQATT and CDR2 SNEGSKA (reference sequence). Patients with uncontrolled infections, other autoimmune diseases, pregnancy or lactation were excluded. Worth noting for this clonotype: Its antigen remains unidentified.

Researchers amplified the TCR beta CDR3 regions from RNA transcripts. In the first-round RT-PCR of the TCR CDR3, the HTBI primer set was used. TCRdb processed the multiplex PCR reads anew with MiXCR; each CDR3 protein has one entry. The repertoire includes 550,000 to 650,000 distinct CDR3 sequences, less than 15% of them detected once, and approximately 13% sits in the top ten. This receptor was identified in a woman in her 40s with Graves' hyperthyroidism. V is TRBV20-1 and J is TRBJ2-1, with D perhaps matching TRBD2 (6 bases). Sequencing was carried out using blood. This CDR3 reads CSARPAGFSYNEQFF. The CDR3 DNA reads as TGCAGTGCTAGACCAGCGGGCTTCTCCTACAATGAGCAGTTCTTC.